This entry features one T cell receptor (beta chain) sequence. Its antigen remains unknown. V was clipped by 6 bases and J by 4 bases; unmatched bases: 7. Germline V lookup: CDR1 MRHNA, CDR2 SNTAGT. The CDR3 sequence is 15 residues long. The data are from a study of post-analysis software for immune sequencing data. Study-level points and caveats: There were five TRBV segments more frequent in patients than controls, and TRBV5-6, TRBV5-1 and TRBV20-1 were among them. Those samples that were prepared in the same batch co-clustered strongly by F measure.

Included in the TCR beta cDNA libraries were unique molecular identifiers. Some 500,000 cDNA molecules were recovered from an input of roughly 0.95 to 11 million T cells. TCRdb reprocessed the PCR reads with MiXCR, giving one entry per CDR3 protein. The sample shows roughly 540,000 distinct CDR3 sequences, under 40% of them seen only once. Sample: blood. This sequence was found in a girl aged 2-17 years with multiple sclerosis. The chain carries TRBV6-4 and TRBJ2-4, with 9 bases fitting TRBD1. Written as DNA, the CDR3 is TGTGCCAGCAGCCCAACAGGGGGCCCGAAAAACATTCAGTACTTC. This sequence encodes CASSPTGGPKNIQYF.